This T cell receptor beta chain was identified in a study of blood T cell repertoires in COVID-19. Across the study: Donors in the United States, Italy and Spain gave samples during acute or convalescent COVID-19. T cells, B-cell-depleted T cells, or PBMCs provided the cDNA or gDNA that served as material.

Methods used by the authors: Quantification of nucleated cells was approximated via reference gene primer amplification. Method: immunoSEQ multiplex PCR; TCRdb's copy keeps in-frame clones and lacks some. From that table come the V and J calls and clone size; the DNA was used to work out D and trimming. This sample has some 180,000 clones, with around 82% found just once. This TCR derives from a woman in her sixties or seventies who had recovered from COVID-19. What was sequenced was peripheral blood.

DNA of the CDR3: TGTGCCAGCACCCCAGGGGGCGCTCGGGACGAGCAGTACTTC. Amino acids: CASTPGGARDEQYF. The V and J genes are TRBV7-6 and TRBJ2-7; 8 nucleotides agree with TRBD1. Germline CDR1 is SGHVS and CDR2 is FNYEAQ. The CDR3 runs to 14 residues. V shed 7 bases and J 5 bases; nucleotides not matched to a gene: 10.